The clone carrying this TCR beta chain came up many times. The antigen is undetermined. These data come from a study of molecular identifiers for immune sequencing clone quantification. Study-wide context: Sequencing covered four of five parts into which replicate RNA from about 20,000 or 100,000 naive CD8 cells was split. Findings and limits, study-wide: One cell's worth of spiked Jurkat TCR RNA was reportedly detectable among about a million naive cells.

V lost 5 bases, J lost 4 bases, and 6 bases stayed unmatched. CDR1 and CDR2 (germline): SEHNR, FQNEAQ (reference sequence). CDR3 length: 15 residues. Libraries of bulk TCR were made by previously described methods (with listed TCR primers). TCRdb reprocessed the PCR reads with MiXCR, giving one entry per CDR3 protein. The sample consists of about 640,000 distinct CDR3 sequences, nearly 20% of them appearing once. The TCR sequence derives from a human donor in good health. Some libraries in this study had Jurkat cell RNA spiked in. Sequencing was carried out using naive CD8+ T cells from blood, with Jurkat cell RNA spiked in. Subset meaning: FACS-sorted CD8+CD4-CCR7+CD45RA+ naive T cells. This sequence joins TRBV7-9 and TRBJ2-7, with TRBD2 matching 12 bases. CDR3 amino acids: CASSPWTSGVYEQYF. CDR3 nucleotides: TGTGCCAGCAGCCCCTGGACTAGCGGGGTATACGAGCAGTACTTC. Using reference TRBV7-9 and TRBJ2-7 for the parts outside the CDR3, the full variable domain is DTGVSQNPRHKITKRGQNVTFRCDPISEHNRLYWYRQTLGQGPEFLTYFQNEAQLEKSRLLSDRFSAERPKGSFSTLEIQRTEQGDSAMYLCASSPWTSGVYEQYFGPGTRLTVT.